Listed below are T cell receptor beta chains from one sample, sequenced in a study of beta chain features in type 1 diabetes. This table comes from immunoSEQ multiplex PCR, and its TCRdb copy is limited to in-frame clones, with some not included. The table includes 150,000 to 170,000 clones, about 8.5% detected once. Input material: central memory CD4+ T cells from blood. The receptors shown here come from a man between 18 and 29 years old in good health. CDR3s include the opening cysteine and the closing phenylalanine or tryptophan. Fields, in order: CDR3 protein, CDR3 DNA, J gene, V gene, CDR3 length, D gene, clone size. A D gene is named only where the DNA matches it firmly. Clone size, where shown, is once, few, many, or a class for clones that have expanded.

CASLRGGSTDTQYF | TGTGCCAGTTTACGGGGGGGAAGCACAGATACGCAGTATTTT | TRBJ2-3 | TRBV28 | 14 | TRBD2 | few
CASSLASGSPPREFF | TGTGCCAGCAGCTTGGCGTCAGGGTCGCCCCCTCGCGAATTTTTC | TRBJ2-4 | TRBV5-4 | 15 | - | -
CASSETLFGTGNNYGYTF | TGTGCCAGCAGTGAAACCCTCTTCGGAACAGGAAATAACTATGGCTACACCTTC | TRBJ1-2 | TRBV6-1 | 18 | - | few
CASSLQPGSNGYTF | TGCGCCAGCAGCTTGCAGCCGGGATCTAATGGCTACACCTTC | TRBJ1-2 | TRBV5-1 | 14 | - | -
CASSVSVRENNEQFF | TGTGCCAGCAGCGTTTCTGTGCGGGAGAACAATGAGCAGTTCTTC | TRBJ2-1 | TRBV7-2 | 15 | TRBD2 | -
CASSRTGVNSPLHF | TGTGCCAGCAGCCGGACAGGGGTTAATTCACCCCTCCACTTT | TRBJ1-6 | TRBV7-8 | 14 | TRBD1 | -
CASSPGDRADTEAFF | TGTGCCAGCAGCCCTGGGGACAGGGCGGACACTGAAGCTTTCTTT | TRBJ1-1 | TRBV11-3 | 15 | TRBD1 | -
CASSPSHTEAFF | TGTGCCAGCAGTCCTTCCCACACTGAAGCTTTCTTT | TRBJ1-1 | TRBV28 | 12 | - | -
CASSLDRFRVGGEQYF | TGTGCCAGCAGCTTAGATCGATTCAGGGTAGGGGGCGAGCAGTACTTC | TRBJ2-7 | TRBV11-2 | 16 | - | few
CASSQDRFGGELFF | TGCGCCAGCAGCCAAGATCGGTTCGGCGGGGAGCTGTTTTTT | TRBJ2-2 | TRBV5-8 | 14 | - | once
CASSQDSGGTEAFF | TGCGCCAGCAGCCAAGATAGTGGGGGGACTGAAGCTTTCTTT | TRBJ1-1 | TRBV4-3 | 14 | - | -
CASSMGQETSGYTF | TGTGCCAGTAGTATGGGACAGGAGACCTCTGGCTACACCTTC | TRBJ1-2 | TRBV19 | 14 | TRBD1 | few
CASSLPGARRYEQYF | TGTGCCAGCTCCCTTCCGGGAGCGCGACGCTACGAGCAGTACTTC | TRBJ2-7 | TRBV18 | 15 | - | -
CASSLSRSGANVLTF | TGTGCCAGCAGTTTAAGCCGATCTGGGGCCAACGTCCTGACTTTC | TRBJ2-6 | TRBV28 | 15 | - | many
CASSQDSGTDLANYGYTF | TGTGCCAGCAGCCAAGATTCCGGGACAGACCTAGCTAACTATGGCTACACCTTC | TRBJ1-2 | TRBV4-2 | 18 | TRBD1 | few
CASSPQHSSDTQYF | TGTGCCAGCAGCCCCCAACATTCTTCGGATACGCAGTATTTT | TRBJ2-3 | TRBV7-2 | 14 | - | few
CASSNTGGTYEQYF | TGTGCCAGTAGTAATACTGGCGGTACCTACGAGCAGTACTTC | TRBJ2-7 | TRBV19 | 14 | - | many
CAWRDSSNQPQHF | TGTGCCTGGCGAGACAGCAGCAATCAGCCCCAGCATTTT | TRBJ1-5 | TRBV30 | 13 | - | -
CASSLRQGSSLGQPQHF | TGTGCCAGCAGTCTCCGACAGGGGTCATCTCTCGGACAGCCCCAGCATTTT | TRBJ1-5 | TRBV28 | 17 | TRBD1 | -
CAWSGAGRGYTF | TGTGCCTGGAGTGGGGCAGGCCGGGGCTACACCTTC | TRBJ1-2 | TRBV30 | 12 | - | many
CASSPRGGQAPHQPQHF | TGTGCCAGCAGCCCGCGGGGGGGACAGGCCCCCCATCAGCCCCAGCATTTT | TRBJ1-5 | TRBV7-2 | 17 | TRBD1 | few
CAWHSTGNRYEQYF | TGTGCCTGGCACTCGACAGGGAATCGCTACGAGCAGTACTTC | TRBJ2-7 | TRBV30 | 14 | TRBD1 | many
CASSQGASGAGGTQYF | TGTGCCAGCAGCCAAGGGGCTAGCGGGGCCGGGGGGACGCAGTATTTT | TRBJ2-3 | TRBV4-2 | 16 | TRBD2 | few
CASRRQGGDEQYF | TGTGCCAGCAGAAGACAGGGGGGAGACGAGCAGTACTTC | TRBJ2-7 | TRBV28 | 13 | TRBD1 | few
CASSVGTSGTKNIQYF | TGTGCCAGCAGCGTCGGGACTAGCGGGACAAAAAACATTCAGTACTTC | TRBJ2-4 | TRBV7-2 | 16 | TRBD2 | few
CATSREGGGYEQYF | TGTGCCACCAGCAGAGAGGGTGGCGGCTACGAGCAGTACTTC | TRBJ2-7 | TRBV15 | 14 | - | -
CASSSQGDQPQHF | TGTGCCAGTAGTAGCCAGGGCGATCAGCCCCAGCATTTT | TRBJ1-5 | TRBV19 | 13 | - | -
CSVDWGEGGTEAFF | TGCAGCGTTGATTGGGGGGAAGGAGGCACTGAAGCTTTCTTT | TRBJ1-1 | TRBV29-1 | 14 | - | few
CASSPPGTFFRQQYF | TGTGCCAGCAGTCCCCCCGGGACTTTTTTTCGACAGCAGTACTTC | TRBJ2-7 | TRBV28 | 15 | - | many
CASSQGGQSTDTQYF | TGTGCCAGCAGTCAAGGGGGACAGAGCACAGATACGCAGTATTTT | TRBJ2-3 | TRBV11-3 | 15 | TRBD1 | few
CATGTGSYEQYF | TGTGCCACCGGGACAGGCTCCTACGAGCAGTACTTC | TRBJ2-7 | TRBV19 | 12 | TRBD1 | many
CASSFGLSGDGDTQYF | TGTGCCAGCAGCTTTGGACTTAGCGGGGACGGAGATACGCAGTATTTT | TRBJ2-3 | TRBV11-1 | 16 | TRBD2 | -
CASSKPGQGAKTQYF | TGTGCCAGCAGTAAGCCGGGACAGGGGGCGAAGACCCAGTACTTC | TRBJ2-5 | TRBV6-6 | 15 | TRBD1 | few
CASSFSGGSNQPQHF | TGTGCCAGCAGCTTTTCAGGGGGAAGCAATCAGCCCCAGCATTTT | TRBJ1-5 | TRBV7-2 | 15 | TRBD1 | many
CASNQWGRTGGNEQYF | TGTGCCAGCAACCAATGGGGAAGGACAGGGGGCAACGAGCAGTACTTC | TRBJ2-7 | TRBV28 | 16 | TRBD1 | -
CASSPGQGGAGELFF | TGTGCCAGCAGTCCCGGACAGGGCGGTGCAGGGGAGCTGTTTTTT | TRBJ2-2 | TRBV2 | 15 | TRBD1 | -
CASSHRGGYTF | TGTGCCAGCAGCCACAGGGGCGGCTACACCTTC | TRBJ1-2 | TRBV28 | 11 | TRBD1 | -
CASSLGPGTGGREQYF | TGCGCCAGCAGCCTGGGACCCGGGACAGGGGGCCGCGAGCAGTACTTC | TRBJ2-7 | TRBV5-1 | 16 | TRBD1 | few
CASKPGGRYEQYF | TGTGCCAGCAAACCAGGGGGACGCTACGAGCAGTACTTC | TRBJ2-7 | TRBV9 | 13 | TRBD1 | few
CASTRATYEQYF | TGTGCCAGCACCAGAGCGACCTACGAGCAGTACTTC | TRBJ2-7 | TRBV28 | 12 | - | few
CASSQEGVLRDTQYF | TGCGCCAGCAGCCAAGAAGGGGTTTTAAGAGATACGCAGTATTTT | TRBJ2-3 | TRBV4-1 | 15 | - | -
CASSQFTGTTNTGELFF | TGCGCCAGCAGCCAGTTTACCGGGACTACAAACACCGGGGAGCTGTTTTTT | TRBJ2-2 | TRBV4-1 | 17 | TRBD2 | -